These 29 T cell receptor beta chains were sequenced from one sample in a study of T cell repertoires in cytomegalovirus infection. TCRdb recomputed calls from the reads with MiXCR, one row per CDR3 protein. The table has about 360,000 distinct CDR3 sequences, 15% to 20% seen once. Sequencing was done on a sample of PBMCs. Receptor source: a human donor in good health (CMV status not recorded). Some clones in this sample may be carry-over from other donors' samples.

The V call is TRBV29-1, the J call TRBJ2-4; a weak D match, TRBD2 (5 bases). This CDR3 spans 11 amino acids. Germline V lookup: CDR1 SQVTM, CDR2 ANQGSEA. CDR3 nucleotides: TGCGGCTCGGGCGGGCTGGACATTCAGTACTTC. It yields the protein CGSGGLDIQYF.

This clonotype occurred a few times. This chain links TRBV4-1 with TRBJ1-2; weak D call: TRBD1 (6 bases). The V gene lost 1 base and the J gene lost 6 bases, with 15 bases spanning the gap. Germline V gene sequence: CDR1 MGHRA, CDR2 YSYEKL. The CDR3 totals 15 residues. The CDR3 here is CASSQGDRPIDGYTF. The CDR3 DNA is TGCGCCAGCAGCCAAGGAGACAGGCCAATAGATGGCTACACCTTC.

The V gene is TRBV5-6, the J gene TRBJ2-5, with TRBD1 identical over 7 bases. The trim removed 4 bases at V and 4 bases at J, leaving 4 bases unmatched. Per germline, CDR1 SGHDT and CDR2 YYEEEE. This CDR3 is built from 13 residues. CDR3 in DNA: TGTGCCAGCAGCCAGGGACAGACAGAGACCCAGTACTTC. Translated: CASSQGQTETQYF.

V is TRBV7-4 and J is TRBJ1-1, with D possibly matching TRBD1 (5 bases). Trimming took off 5 bases at V and 1 base at J, with 14 bases between the two ends. CDR1 SGHVT and CDR2 SQSDAQ come from the germline V gene. The CDR3 consists of 15 residues. CDR3 bases: TGTGCCAGCAGCCCACAGCAGGGTTCGAACACTGAAGCTTTCTTT. Residues: CASSPQQGSNTEAFF.

The V gene is TRBV12-3 or TRBV12-4, the J gene TRBJ2-7; D perhaps matches TRBD2 (6 bases). Deletions cut 8 bases from V and 0 bases from J, with 17 bases between. The CDR3 loop spans 15 amino acids. The CDR3 protein is CASSNDRDFSYEQYF. CDR3 in DNA: TGTGCCAGCTCGAATGACCGGGACTTCTCCTACGAGCAGTACTTC.

The chain carries TRBV28 and TRBJ2-1; 8 bases map to TRBD2. The CDR3 extends over 16 amino acids. Germline CDR1 is MDHEN and CDR2 is SYDVKM. The V and J ends lost 5 bases and 7 bases, in that order; junction bases with no gene match: 13. The chain's CDR3 is CASSKPTSALLNEQFF. As DNA, the CDR3 is TGTGCCAGCAGTAAACCGACTAGCGCCCTCCTGAATGAGCAGTTCTTC.

The chain employs TRBV11-2 and TRBJ2-1; 8 nucleotides align to TRBD1. Trimming took 2 bases from V and 7 from J; bases not matched to a gene: 7. In germline, CDR1 is SGHAT, CDR2 FQNNGV. This CDR3 has 15 amino acids. The CDR3, as DNA: TGTGCCAGCAGCTTAAGGCAGGGGGCGTGGAATGAGCAGTTCTTC. Protein product: CASSLRQGAWNEQFF.

This clonotype was recorded at least ten times. V and J are TRBV12-3 or TRBV12-4 and TRBJ2-1, with 11 positions matching TRBD2. This CDR3 spans 17 amino acids. V lost 4 bases to trimming and J lost 2 bases; unmatched junction nucleotides: 7. The CDR3 nucleotides read TGTGCCAGCAGTTACCCGGGACTAGCGGCCACCTACAATGAGCAGTTCTTC. Translating gives CASSYPGLAATYNEQFF.

Ten or more counts support this clonotype. The rearrangement uses TRBV7-6 and TRBJ2-7, with no clear D. Trimming stripped 0 bases from V and 2 bases from J, with 17 bases between. Germline V gene data show CDR1 as SGHVS and CDR2 as FNYEAQ. The CDR3 covers 17 residues. As DNA, the CDR3 is TGTGCCAGCAGCTTAGCTTCCGGTGGAAGGGAAGCCTACGAGCAGTACTTC. It encodes CASSLASGGREAYEQYF.

V is TRBV5-1 and J is TRBJ2-7; D possibly matches TRBD1 or TRBD2 (6 bases each). Germline lookup yields CDR1 SGHRS and CDR2 YFSETQ. This CDR3 comprises 14 residues. V was clipped by 0 bases and J by 7 bases, with 14 bases between them. The CDR3 bases are TGCGCCAGCAGCTTGGCCAACAGGGCGGGGGAGCAGTACTTC. Translation: CASSLANRAGEQYF. Full variable domain (rest looked up from reference TRBV5-1 and TRBJ2-7): KAGVTQTPRYLIKTRGQQVTLSCSPISGHRSVSWYQQTPGQGLQFLFEYFSETQRNKGNFPGRFSGRQFSNSRSEMNVSTLELGDSALYLCASSLANRAGEQYFGPGTRLTVT.

DNA of the CDR3: TGTGCCAGCAGCCCAGGACAGGGGAATGAGCAGTGGGGGGGCAACAGCGATGAGCAGTTCTTC. As protein: CASSPGQGNEQWGGNSDEQFF. This rearrangement joins TRBV6-2 or TRBV6-3 to TRBJ2-1; 9 bases align to TRBD1. The trim removed 6 bases at V and 8 bases at J, leaving 29 bases unmatched. The CDR3 is 21 amino acids. Germline V gene lookup returns CDR1 MNHEY and CDR2 SVGEGT.

This clonotype has at least ten counts. The chain uses TRBV7-2 and TRBJ2-1, with 10 bases fitting TRBD2. The CDR3 loop spans 15 amino acids. The trim removed 7 bases at V and 3 bases at J, leaving 6 bases unmatched. Germline CDR1 reads SGHTA; CDR2 reads FQGNSA. The CDR3 loop reads CASTGASGSYNEQFF. The CDR3, as DNA: TGTGCCAGCACTGGGGCTAGCGGGAGCTACAATGAGCAGTTCTTC.

At least ten counts were recorded for this clonotype. V and J are TRBV7-8 and TRBJ1-1; D is perhaps TRBD1 (6 bases). The CDR3 consists of 13 residues. Germline CDR1 reads SGHVS; CDR2 reads FQNEAQ. V was pared by 6 bases and J by 7 bases, with 15 bases between. CDR3 in amino acids: CASSPRDTHEAFF. The CDR3 nucleotides are TGTGCCAGCAGTCCACGGGACACACATGAAGCTTTCTTT.

This clonotype was observed a handful of times. The V call is TRBV2, the J call TRBJ2-1; D is possibly TRBD2 (6 bases). The CDR3 is made up of 14 amino acids. Germline loops: CDR1 SNHLY, CDR2 FYNNEI. The germline V and J ends were trimmed by 4 bases and 0 bases, with 7 bases remaining between them. The CDR3 region is CASSVAASYNEQFF. The CDR3 bases are TGTGCCAGCAGTGTAGCGGCCTCCTACAATGAGCAGTTCTTC. The whole variable domain, filled in from reference TRBV2 and TRBJ2-1, reads EPEVTQTPSHQVTQMGQEVILRCVPISNHLYFYWYRQILGQKVEFLVSFYNNEISEKSEIFDDQFSVERPDGSNFTLKIRSTKLEDSAMYFCASSVAASYNEQFFGPGTRLTVL.

The count of this clonotype is one. The V gene is TRBV12-3 or TRBV12-4, the J gene TRBJ2-1; 11 positions agree with TRBD2. The V and J ends lost 8 bases and 4 bases, in that order; junction bases with no gene match: 10. There are 16 residues in the CDR3. CDR3 bases: TGTGCCAGCTGGAGCGGGACTAGCGGAGTATACAATGAGCAGTTCTTC. Its protein is CASWSGTSGVYNEQFF.

This clonotype was seen ten or more times. This sequence joins TRBV7-2 and TRBJ2-3, with D possibly being TRBD2 (5 bases). Trimming cost V 3 bases and J 4 bases, with 8 bases left between them. In germline, CDR1 is SGHTA, CDR2 FQGNSA. The length of the CDR3 is 13 residues. The CDR3 loop is CASSFRGSDTQYF. The CDR3 DNA is TGTGCCAGCAGCTTTCGGGGTTCAGATACGCAGTATTTT.

The chain is built from TRBV10-3 and TRBJ2-1; 9 bases line up with TRBD1. Germline V gene data show CDR1 as ENHRY and CDR2 as SYGVKD. Trimming removed 3 bases from V and 3 bases from J; junction bases left unmatched: 6. This CDR3 spans 16 amino acids. CDR3 in amino acids: CAISDSRDRDYNEQFF. CDR3 DNA sequence: TGTGCCATCAGTGACTCCCGGGACAGGGACTACAATGAGCAGTTCTTC.

CDR3 coding DNA: TGCAGTGCCCTTCAAGGGCTGACAGATACGCAGTATTTT. This sequence encodes CSALQGLTDTQYF. This chain joins TRBV20-1 and TRBJ2-3; no firm D call. The V gene's germline CDR1 is DFQATT and CDR2 SNEGSKA (reference sequence). V was shortened by 6 bases and J by 3 bases, with 13 bases between the two germline ends. The CDR3 consists of 13 residues.

This clonotype was found many times. The chain recombines TRBV7-2 with TRBJ1-5; 7 positions agree with TRBD1. Germline loops: CDR1 SGHTA, CDR2 FQGNSA. Losses at the gene ends were 2 bases for V and 6 bases for J; bases not matched to a gene: 4. CDR3 length equals 14 residues. The CDR3 region is CASSLWTGPQPQHF. CDR3 coding DNA: TGTGCCAGCAGCTTATGGACAGGTCCTCAGCCCCAGCATTTT. The full variable domain, with the rest looked up from reference TRBV7-2 and TRBJ1-5, is GAGVSQSPSNKVTEKGKDVELRCDPISGHTALYWYRQSLGQGLEFLIYFQGNSAPDKSGLPSDRFSAERTGGSVSTLTIQRTQQEDSAVYLCASSLWTGPQPQHFGDGTRLSIL.

This clonotype was counted a single time. The chain recombines TRBV29-1 with TRBJ2-1, with TRBD2 matching over 11 bases. V dropped 8 bases and J dropped 6; count of bases not matched to a gene: 18. This CDR3 contains 17 residues. Germline CDR1 and CDR2: SQVTM and ANQGSEA. The CDR3 loop is CSSFEPMVAGGSNEQFF. The CDR3 DNA reads as TGCAGCTCCTTTGAGCCGATGGTAGCGGGAGGGAGCAATGAGCAGTTCTTC.

This clonotype occurred a few times. This rearrangement joins TRBV15 to TRBJ1-1, with D hard to call. There are 15 residues in the CDR3. V gave up 5 bases and J gave up 0 bases, with 13 bases separating them. Germline V gene sequence: CDR1 LNHNV, CDR2 YYDKDF (reference sequence). The CDR3 DNA reads as TGTGCCACCAGCCCCCCAGGAGTGCTGAACACTGAAGCTTTCTTT. It encodes CATSPPGVLNTEAFF.

This clonotype was detected many times. V is TRBV7-2 and J is TRBJ2-1, with D unclear. Germline CDR1 SGHTA, CDR2 FQGNSA. Trimming pared 5 bases from V and 8 bases from J, leaving 7 bases between. This CDR3 contains 11 residues. CDR3 residues: CASSLFDEQFF. In DNA form, the CDR3 reads TGTGCCAGCAGCCTATTCGATGAGCAGTTCTTC.

This clonotype was seen only a few times. The chain couples TRBV10-3 to TRBJ1-3, with D perhaps matching TRBD1 (6 bases). V was trimmed by 6 bases and J by 5 bases, leaving 11 bases between them. Germline-derived CDR1 and CDR2 are ENHRY and SYGVKD. This CDR3 contains 13 residues. CDR3 amino acids: CAISVDRRNTIYF. CDR3 nucleotides: TGTGCCATCAGCGTGGACAGAAGAAACACCATATATTTT.

This clonotype came up many times. J is TRBJ2-5 and V is TRBV7-2; D is uncertain. Per the germline V gene, CDR1 is SGHTA and CDR2 is FQGNSA. The ends were cut back, 1 base at V and 1 base at J, with 7 bases in the middle. The CDR3 length is 14 residues. The DNA for the CDR3 is TGTGCCAGCAGCTTAGTGGTCATCCAAGAGACCCAGTACTTC. As protein: CASSLVVIQETQYF.

This clonotype occurred a few times. This chain connects TRBV7-8 to TRBJ1-1; no reliable D call. Germline V gene lookup returns CDR1 SGHVS and CDR2 FQNEAQ. Between the trimmed V and J ends, which lost 8 bases and 0 bases, there was a span of 16 bases. The CDR3 loop spans 15 amino acids. CDR3 nucleotides: TGTGCCAGCTCCGCGGTATGGCTTCTGAACACTGAAGCTTTCTTT. It specifies CASSAVWLLNTEAFF.

This clonotype was picked up many times. The V and J genes are TRBV6-5 and TRBJ2-1, with D perhaps assigned TRBD1 or TRBD2 (5 bases each). CDR3 size: 14 residues. Germline V gene sequence: CDR1 MNHEY, CDR2 SVGAGI. V was cut by 0 bases and J by 8 bases, with 11 bases left in between. CDR3 DNA sequence: TGTGCCAGCAGTTACTCGAGCGTGGGGGATGAGCAGTTCTTC. The encoded protein is CASSYSSVGDEQFF.

This chain uses TRBV7-7 with TRBJ2-3; D unclear. The CDR3 contains 14 residues. Deletions cut 1 base from V and 7 bases from J, with 12 bases between. Germline V gene sequence: CDR1 SSHAT, CDR2 FNYEAQ (reference sequence). The CDR3 DNA is TGTGCCAGCAGCTTAGGAACTTCTCCCCATACGCAGTATTTT. This translates into CASSLGTSPHTQYF.

This clonotype showed up just a few times. The chain combines TRBV7-9 with TRBJ1-2, with 8 bases lining up with TRBD1. V lost 5 bases, J lost 3 bases, and 5 bases stayed unmatched. The CDR3 contains 14 residues. The germline V gene encodes CDR1 SEHNR and CDR2 FQNEAQ (reference sequence). The CDR3 spells CASSTGQGHYGYTF. The CDR3 DNA is TGTGCCAGCAGCACCGGACAGGGACACTATGGCTACACCTTC.

At least ten counts were recorded for this clonotype. The rearrangement links TRBV7-2 to TRBJ1-5, with a tentative D call TRBD1 (5 bases). Germline CDR1 is SGHTA and CDR2 is FQGNSA. Trimming took 1 base from V and 4 from J, leaving 8 bases between them. This CDR3 comprises 14 residues. CDR3 protein: CASSLEWGNQPQHF. The CDR3 DNA reads TGTGCCAGCAGCTTAGAATGGGGGAATCAGCCCCAGCATTTT.